Listed here are 26 T cell receptor beta chains from one sample, sequenced in a study of T cells in Graves' hyperthyroidism and ophthalmopathy. RNA transcripts served as the template for amplifying TCR beta CDR3 regions. HTBI primers were used for first-round RT-PCR of the TCR CDR3. In TCRdb, the multiplex PCR reads were re-called with MiXCR into one record per CDR3 protein. Of hundreds of thousands of distinct CDR3 sequences in the sample, 35% to 45% were seen once. Sequencing was carried out using blood. The receptors shown here come from a man aged 18 to 30 with Graves' hyperthyroidism.

The rearrangement links TRBV6-6 to TRBJ1-2; 10 nucleotides line up with TRBD1. Germline CDR1 MNHNY, CDR2 SVGAGI (reference sequence). The V segment lost 8 bases and the J segment 4 bases; nucleotides outside the gene matches: 10. The CDR3 is 15 amino acids. The DNA for the CDR3 is TGTGCCAGCGGTGAAGTGGGACAGGGGACCTATGGCTACACCTTC. Its translation is CASGEVGQGTYGYTF.

The table lists this clonotype with many counts. The rearrangement links TRBV15 to TRBJ1-1, with D perhaps TRBD1 (5 bases). CDR3 length equals 16 residues. Between the trimmed V and J ends, which lost 0 bases and 2 bases, there was a span of 13 bases. Germline CDR1 is LNHNV and CDR2 is YYDKDF (reference sequence). The CDR3: CATSREGGGTNTEAFF. The CDR3 DNA reads as TGTGCCACCAGCAGAGAAGGCGGAGGGACCAACACTGAAGCTTTCTTT.

Worth noting for this clonotype: The junction does not match germline at one end; this may be a read error. CDR3 protein: CASSLELRVDQPQHF. The CDR3 DNA follows: TGTGCCAGCAGTTTAGAGTTGAGGGTAGATCAGCCCCAGCATTTT. The chain uses TRBV7-2 and TRBJ1-5; D not certain. The CDR3 contains 15 residues. Germline lookup yields CDR1 SGHTA and CDR2 FQGNSA.

J is TRBJ2-5 and V is TRBV7-2, with TRBD2 matching over 8 bases. Germline trimming cut 6 bases from V and 1 base from J; bases unmatched to any gene: 7. The germline gives CDR1 SGHTA, CDR2 FQGNSA. The CDR3 is 15 residues long. As DNA, the CDR3 is TGTGCCAGCAGACGACTAGCGAACCCCCAAGAGACCCAGTACTTC. This gives the protein CASRRLANPQETQYF.

This clonotype was seen more than once but under ten times. The gene calls are TRBV4-1 and TRBJ1-5, with 7 bases aligning to TRBD1. CDR1 and CDR2 from the germline V gene are MGHRA and YSYEKL. Trimming cost V 0 bases and J 6 bases; bases outside gene matches: 2. CDR3 length equals 14 residues. For the CDR3, the DNA is TGCGCCAGCAGCCAAGAACCAGGGGGTCAGCCCCAGCATTTT. Encoded protein: CASSQEPGGQPQHF.

This chain uses TRBV9 with TRBJ1-2; no clear D. Trimming pared 4 bases from V and 8 bases from J, leaving 6 bases between. This CDR3 contains 10 residues. CDR1 and CDR2 from the germline V gene are SGDLS and YYNGEE. In nucleotides, the CDR3 is TGTGCCAGCAGCCCGTGGGGCTACACCTTC. Its protein is CASSPWGYTF.

In this sample, this clonotype turned up many times. The chain has TRBV6-5 and TRBJ1-2; tentative D call: TRBD1 (6 bases). The CDR3 spans 13 residues. V lost 8 bases to trimming and J lost 2 bases, with 12 bases between them. Germline values: CDR1 MNHEY, CDR2 SVGAGI. The CDR3 reads CASGKQGNYGYTF. Written as DNA, the CDR3 is TGTGCCAGCGGTAAACAGGGAAACTATGGCTACACCTTC.

The chain has TRBV4-1 and TRBJ2-5, with D uncertain. Germline assignment: CDR1 MGHRA and CDR2 YSYEKL. V was cut by 0 bases and J by 5 bases, with 13 bases left in between. CDR3 length: 15 amino acids. Written as DNA, the CDR3 is TGCGCCAGCAGCCAAGAAAGGGCTACCCTGGAGACCCAGTACTTC. Translating it yields CASSQERATLETQYF.

J is TRBJ2-7 and V is TRBV7-3; the D gene could be TRBD1 or TRBD2 (5 bases each). Trimming removed 4 bases at V and 1 base at J, with 14 bases between. Looked up from germline, CDR1 is SGHTA and CDR2 is FQGTGA. The CDR3 loop spans 15 amino acids. CDR3 amino acids: CASSSAPGPSYEQYF. CDR3 sequence (DNA): TGTGCCAGCAGCTCGGCCCCGGGGCCGTCCTACGAGCAGTACTTC.

This chain joins TRBV5-1 and TRBJ2-2, with unresolved D. This CDR3 is 13 amino acids long. Trimming took 0 bases from V and 7 from J, leaving 7 bases between them. Germline lookup yields CDR1 SGHRS and CDR2 YFSETQ. The CDR3 DNA follows: TGCGCCAGCAGCTTGGAGAGATACGGGGAGCTGTTTTTT. The encoded protein is CASSLERYGELFF.

This clonotype was seen only once. The gene calls are TRBV29-1 and TRBJ2-2, with 10 positions matching TRBD2. Germline CDR1 SQVTM, CDR2 ANQGSEA. There are 12 residues in the CDR3. The V and J ends lost 4 bases and 11 bases, in that order; junction bases with no gene match: 4. This chain's CDR3 is CSVGLAGDELFF. The DNA for the CDR3 is TGCAGCGTTGGGCTAGCGGGAGATGAGCTGTTTTTT.

This rearrangement joins TRBV7-2 to TRBJ1-1; 9 bases line up with TRBD1. The CDR3 runs 15 residues. From germline, CDR1 is SGHTA and CDR2 FQGNSA. Losses at the gene ends were 1 base for V and 5 bases for J; bases not matched to a gene: 5. In DNA, the CDR3 is TGTGCCAGCAGCTTAGAAGGACAGGGGACGACTGAAGCTTTCTTT. Translated: CASSLEGQGTTEAFF.

This clonotype was found a few times. The CDR3 DNA reads as TGTGCCAGCAGCTTAGGCCCGGACAGGGTCCGCACCGGGGAGCTGTTTTTT. It is translated as CASSLGPDRVRTGELFF. This rearrangement joins TRBV11-2 to TRBJ2-2, with 8 nucleotides matching TRBD1. J gave up 4 bases and V 1 base, and 8 bases lay outside the gene matches. Germline loops: CDR1 SGHAT, CDR2 FQNNGV. There are 17 residues in the CDR3.

The V and J genes are TRBV2 and TRBJ1-5; D not resolved. The ends were cut back, 5 bases at V and 3 bases at J, with 8 bases in the middle. This CDR3 region has 13 residues. CDR1 and CDR2 from the germline V gene are SNHLY and FYNNEI. The CDR3 bases are TGTGCCAGCAGTCCAGATTACAATCAGCCCCAGCATTTT. Amino acid sequence: CASSPDYNQPQHF.

The V gene is TRBV7-1, the J gene TRBJ1-1, with D possibly being TRBD1 (5 bases). Being an ORF, TRBV7-1 has a function that is uncertain. This CDR3 contains 15 residues. Trimming removed 3 bases from V and 3 bases from J, with 14 bases in between. Here the CDR3 reads CASSSTLDMDTEAFF. CDR3 bases: TGTGCCAGCAGCTCCACCCTGGACATGGACACTGAAGCTTTCTTT.

This chain links TRBV5-1 with TRBJ1-5; D is perhaps TRBD1 (5 bases). Trimming took off 1 base at V and 6 bases at J, with 14 bases between the two ends. Germline CDR1 is SGHRS and CDR2 is YFSETQ. The CDR3 spans 15 residues. The CDR3: CASSLSAGLSQPQHF. CDR3 nucleotides: TGCGCCAGCAGCTTGTCGGCAGGGTTGTCTCAGCCCCAGCATTTT.

There are many counts of this clonotype. CDR3 DNA sequence: TGTGCCAGCAGCTTAGGCGGCTATAACTATGGCTACACCTTC. Translating it yields CASSLGGYNYGYTF. V is TRBV7-2 and J is TRBJ1-2, with D hard to call. The germline V gene has CDR1 SGHTA and CDR2 FQGNSA. This CDR3 comprises 14 residues. The V end lost 1 base, the J end lost 1 base, and 7 bases lay between the germline ends.

This clonotype has a handful of counts. The rearrangement uses TRBV7-2 and TRBJ2-2; 7 positions match TRBD1. CDR3 size: 16 residues. From germline, CDR1 is SGHTA and CDR2 FQGNSA. V dropped 5 bases and J dropped 3; count of bases not matched to a gene: 9. The CDR3 reads CASSRHPGQHTGELFF. The CDR3 DNA sequence: TGTGCCAGCAGCCGACATCCGGGACAGCACACCGGGGAGCTGTTTTTT.

This clonotype was seen ten or more times. V is TRBV29-1 and J is TRBJ1-3, with TRBD1 as a possible D gene (5 bases). This CDR3 is 13 amino acids long. Germline CDR1 and CDR2: SQVTM and ANQGSEA. V dropped 2 bases and J dropped 4 bases, with 9 bases sitting between them. CDR3 sequence (DNA): TGCAGCGTTGAAATAAGGGGCGGAAACACCATATATTTT. Encoded protein: CSVEIRGGNTIYF.

The V call is TRBV10-3, the J call TRBJ2-7; 7 bases line up with TRBD1. Germline V gene lookup returns CDR1 ENHRY and CDR2 SYGVKD. The CDR3 totals 14 residues. The trim removed 10 bases at V and 8 bases at J, leaving 17 bases unmatched. This CDR3 is CASRGTDFGLKQYF. As DNA, the CDR3 is TGTGCCAGCAGGGGGACGGACTTTGGGCTGAAGCAGTACTTC.

This clonotype was seen many times. This chain connects TRBV19 to TRBJ1-5, with D uncertain. The CDR3 totals 15 residues. Germline CDR1 is LNHDA and CDR2 is SQIVND (reference sequence). V was clipped by 9 bases and J by 5 bases, with 20 bases between them. The CDR3 DNA is TGTGCCAGCAAGAGGACTCTTGGGGTCGATCAGCCCCAGCATTTT. Encoded protein: CASKRTLGVDQPQHF.

Ten or more counts support this clonotype. The chain recombines TRBV29-1 with TRBJ1-3; possible D gene TRBD1, 5 bases. This CDR3 has 15 residues. From germline, CDR1 is SQVTM and CDR2 ANQGSEA. V dropped 7 bases and J dropped 0 bases, with 16 bases sitting between them. CDR3 in DNA: TGCAGCGGAGCGGGAACAGGTCCCTCTGGAAACACCATATATTTT. As protein: CSGAGTGPSGNTIYF. Supplemented by reference TRBV29-1 and TRBJ1-3, the full variable domain reads SAVISQKPSRDICQRGTSLTIQCQVDSQVTMMFWYRQQPGQSLTLIATANQGSEATYESGFVIDKFPISRPNLTFSTLTVSNMSPEDSSIYLCSGAGTGPSGNTIYFGEGSWLTVV.

This clonotype has ten or more counts. V and J are TRBV19 and TRBJ1-6; D perhaps matches TRBD1 (5 bases). V lost 3 bases and J lost 6, with 9 bases in between. CDR1 is LNHDA, CDR2 SQIVND, per germline (reference sequence). The CDR3 spans 14 residues. CDR3 amino acids: CASSMQGRNSPLHF. In nucleotides, the CDR3 is TGTGCCAGTAGTATGCAGGGCCGTAATTCACCCCTCCACTTT.

This clonotype was observed a handful of times. The chain employs TRBV7-2 and TRBJ2-7, with 9 bases fitting TRBD1. CDR1 SGHTA and CDR2 FQGNSA come from the germline V gene. The CDR3 is 15 amino acids. Trimming at V came to 4 bases and at J to 5 bases, leaving 9 bases not matched to a gene. For the CDR3, the DNA is TGTGCCAGCAGCTCGACCGGGACAGGGAGTCACGAGCAGTACTTC. Residues: CASSSTGTGSHEQYF.

A remark on this clonotype: This may stem from a read error, because a much larger clone lies one nucleotide away. This chain connects TRBV2 to TRBJ2-2, with TRBD1 matching over 8 bases. V dropped 8 bases and J dropped 0; count of bases not matched to a gene: 2. This CDR3 has 14 amino acids. Germline assignment: CDR1 SNHLY and CDR2 FYNNEI. This CDR3 reads CASSGQANTGELFF. The CDR3 DNA reads as TGTGCCAGCTCGGGACAGGCGAACACCGGGGAGCTGTTTTTT.

The chain couples TRBV9 to TRBJ2-7; perhaps D is TRBD1 or TRBD2 (5 bases each). The CDR3 spans 15 residues. The V end was cut by 3 bases, the J end by 2 bases, with 15 bases between. Per germline, CDR1 SGDLS and CDR2 YYNGEE. The DNA for the CDR3 is TGTGCCAGCAGCGGAGGGGCAGGCATGACCTACGAGCAGTACTTC. It specifies CASSGGAGMTYEQYF. Using reference TRBV9 and TRBJ2-7 for the parts outside the CDR3, the full variable domain is DSGVTQTPKHLITATGQRVTLRCSPRSGDLSVYWYQQSLDQGLQFLIQYYNGEERAKGNILERFSAQQFPDLHSELNLSSLELGDSALYFCASSGGAGMTYEQYFGPGTRLTVT.